This T cell receptor (beta chain) came from a study of vaccination and CD4 T cells after COVID-19. Study context: Two of the convalescents were Hispanic, and convalescents were six males and four females. Overlapping peptides covering the spike proteins of SARS-CoV-2, HCoV-NL63, HCoV-OC43 and HCoV-229E were added to stimulate cells.

The Oncomine TCR Beta short-read assay generated sequence data from the DNA of cultured CD4+ T cells. TCRdb passed the PCR reads through MiXCR, listing each CDR3 protein once. The data contain some 16,000 distinct CDR3 sequences, about 72% of them singletons. On this clonotype itself: The antigen is not known.

Treatment: approximately nine-day PBMC culture with coronavirus spike peptide pools or control peptides (ViraFEST assay). Alongside about 9.1 IU/ml IL-2 and 10 ug/ml peptide pools, PBMCs were cultured at 1.5 million to 2.5 million per well. Germline V gene sequence: CDR1 SGHTA, CDR2 FQGNSA. V was shortened by 7 bases and J by 4 bases, with 19 bases between the two germline ends. The CDR3 contains 15 residues. The chain combines TRBV7-2 with TRBJ1-1, with a tentative D call TRBD1 (5 bases). What was sequenced was CD4+ T cells from blood, cultured in vitro. The source of this sequence is a human donor who had recovered from COVID-19. CDR3 loop: CASTRILGVRTEAFF. The CDR3 coding sequence is TGTGCCAGCACCCGGATATTAGGGGTGCGCACTGAAGCTTTCTTT.